This T cell receptor beta chain was captured in a study of shared clonotypes between healthy human individuals. Overall study: A couple of women and a few men aged 18 to 49 made up the donors.

Measured with immunoSEQ multiplex PCR; TCRdb has only the in-frame clones, and not every one. The sample has some 580,000 clones, roughly 97% seen once; the top ten hold 0.057%. For this clone: At the DNA level, this CDR3 is encoded by other sequences in the same sample as well.

HIV-negative, healthy adults without recent acute infections or vaccinations were the donors. The germline V gene has CDR1 SGHRS and CDR2 YFSETQ. The CDR3 is 15 residues long. V was shortened by 0 bases and J by 0 bases, with 7 bases between the two germline ends. This rearrangement joins TRBV5-1 to TRBJ1-3; the D is unclear. Sequencing was carried out using naive CD4+ T cells sorted from blood. Noted subset: CD45RA+ positively selected. The receptor comes from a woman in her twenties or thirties in good health. CDR3 bases: TGCGCCAGCAGCTTGGCTGGCAGCTCTGGAAACACCATATATTTT. Encoded protein: CASSLAGSSGNTIYF.